The clone carrying this T cell receptor (beta chain) came up once. This sample stems from a study of cytomegalovirus exposure and HLA in healthy donors. Per the germline V gene, CDR1 is MNHEY and CDR2 is SVGAGI. Trimming removed 5 bases from V and 6 bases from J, with 20 bases in between. This CDR3 contains 15 residues. 60 Vbeta and 13 Jbeta primers were used in PCR. Clones were read by immunoSEQ multiplex PCR, and TCRdb kept only the in-frame ones, dropping some. The top ten hold 2% to 2.5% of the sample, which has roughly 99,000 clones, approximately 84% seen once. This TCR was sampled from a man younger than 45 in good health and CMV-seronegative. Sample: PBMCs. V and J are TRBV6-5 and TRBJ2-7; possibly TRBD1 for D (6 bases). DNA of the CDR3: TGTGCCAGCAGTAGCGGACAGAGAACCCAAGGCGAGCAGTACTTC. Translation: CASSSGQRTQGEQYF.